This T cell receptor beta chain was sequenced during a study of blood T cell repertoires in COVID-19. Study as a whole: Italy, Spain and the United States were the sources of the convalescent and acute COVID-19 samples. T cells, B-cell-depleted T cells, or PBMCs provided the cDNA or gDNA that served as material.

In the authors' methods: Reference gene primer amplification yielded estimated nucleated cell counts. Method: immunoSEQ multiplex PCR; TCRdb's copy keeps in-frame clones and lacks some. The V and J calls and clone size come from that table; D and trimming were worked out from the DNA. The sample has 230,000 or so clones, over 75% seen once; the top ten hold roughly 2%. Germline values: CDR1 LGHNA, CDR2 YNFKEQ. The CDR3 runs to 13 residues. V lost 4 bases and J 1 base, leaving 6 bases between the germline ends. This sequence joins TRBV4-2 and TRBJ2-3, with D tentatively TRBD1 (5 bases). This TCR was recovered from a man in his forties or fifties with active or convalescent COVID-19. Sequencing used peripheral blood. CDR3 nucleotide sequence: TGTGCCAGCAGCCCCAGGGGCACAGATACGCAGTATTTT. This encodes CASSPRGTDTQYF.